Below, 32 T cell receptor beta chains from the same sample are listed, as sequenced in a study of blood T cell repertoires in COVID-19. Method: immunoSEQ multiplex PCR; TCRdb's copy keeps in-frame clones and lacks some. Among about 160,000 clones listed, about 85% were seen once. The sample was peripheral blood. Every receptor here comes from a human donor with acute or convalescent COVID-19. The donor label of this sample is uncertain.

CDR3 bases: TGTGCCTGGAGTGGTCGACTAGCGGGGGAGAAGTTCTTC. Its translation is CAWSGRLAGEKFF. J is TRBJ2-1 and V is TRBV30; 12 bases are shared with TRBD2. Germline V gives CDR1 GTSNPN, CDR2 SVGIG (reference sequence). V gave up 1 base and J gave up 14 bases; unmatched junction bases: 6. The length of the CDR3 is 13 residues.

This sequence joins TRBV12-3 or TRBV12-4 and TRBJ2-3; D is perhaps TRBD2 (5 bases). This CDR3 is 12 amino acids long. Between the trimmed V and J ends, which lost 5 bases and 8 bases, there was a span of 11 bases. The chain's CDR3 is CASSATRGTQYF. CDR3 bases: TGTGCCAGCAGTGCTACCCGGGGTACGCAGTATTTT.

V usage is TRBV14 and J usage is TRBJ2-5, with TRBD2 matching 9 bases. The junction had 7 bases not matched to a gene; V was cut back by 0 bases and J by 11 bases. The CDR3 consists of 14 residues. Germline V lookup: CDR1 SGHDN, CDR2 FVKESK. This CDR3 is CASSQDMVAGAQYF. The CDR3 nucleotides are TGTGCCAGCAGCCAAGATATGGTAGCGGGGGCTCAGTACTTC.

The V gene is TRBV30, the J gene TRBJ1-6, with D perhaps TRBD1 (5 bases). The CDR3 loop spans 15 amino acids. Trimming stripped 3 bases from V and 6 bases from J, with 15 bases between. Germline V gene sequence: CDR1 GTSNPN, CDR2 SVGIG (reference sequence). In DNA, the CDR3 is TGTGCCTGGAGATCCCCAGGGTCGAGTAATTCACCCCTCCACTTT. This translates into CAWRSPGSSNSPLHF.

V and J are TRBV2 and TRBJ1-5; TRBD1 might be the D (6 bases). CDR3 length: 13 residues. Trimming pared 3 bases from V and 7 bases from J, leaving 10 bases between. Germline assignment: CDR1 SNHLY and CDR2 FYNNEI. CDR3 coding DNA: TGTGCCAGCAGTGAGGCAGGGACACAGCCCCAGCATTTT. Protein sequence: CASSEAGTQPQHF.

J is TRBJ2-5 and V is TRBV12-3 or TRBV12-4; a possible D gene is TRBD2 (5 bases). V shed 2 bases and J shed 4 bases, with 5 bases lying between them. The CDR3 totals 12 residues. CDR3 in amino acids: CASSLRGETQYF. The DNA for the CDR3 is TGTGCCAGCAGTTTACGGGGAGAGACCCAGTACTTC.

The rearrangement joins TRBV29-1 to TRBJ2-5, with 9 bases that match TRBD2. Per the germline V gene, CDR1 is SQVTM and CDR2 is ANQGSEA. J was trimmed by 5 bases and V by 4 bases; bases with no gene match: 5. The CDR3 extends over 13 amino acids. The CDR3 DNA reads TGCAGCGTTGGAAGCGGGGGGTTTGAGACCCAGTACTTC. It codes for CSVGSGGFETQYF.

The chain employs TRBV27 and TRBJ1-6; D is possibly TRBD1 (6 bases). Germline CDR1 reads MNHEY; CDR2 reads SMNVEV (reference sequence). The CDR3 is made up of 14 amino acids. With 5 bases removed from V and 9 bases from J, the gap between germline ends came to 14 bases. The CDR3 loop is CASSPRSGVSPLHF. CDR3 DNA: TGTGCCAGCAGTCCGAGATCAGGGGTTTCACCCCTCCACTTT.

The V gene is TRBV5-6, the J gene TRBJ2-7; 7 bases match TRBD1. CDR3 length: 16 amino acids. V shed 4 bases and J 1 base; nucleotides not matched to a gene: 11. Germline CDR1 is SGHDT and CDR2 is YYEEEE. CDR3 in DNA: TGTGCCAGCAGCATTAACAGGGGAACCCGATCCTACGAGCAGTACTTC. Amino acid sequence: CASSINRGTRSYEQYF.

This sequence joins TRBV11-2 and TRBJ2-7; a possible D gene is TRBD2 (5 bases). The CDR3 sequence is 12 residues long. Deletions cut 5 bases from V and 7 bases from J, with 12 bases between. The germline V gene encodes CDR1 SGHAT and CDR2 FQNNGV. Here the CDR3 DNA reads TGTGCCAGCAGCCCTCGAGGGTGGGAGCAGTACTTC. It specifies CASSPRGWEQYF.

The chain links TRBV9 to TRBJ1-6; TRBD1 is a possible D gene (6 bases). The germline CDR1 and CDR2 sequences are SGDLS and YYNGEE. V dropped 7 bases and J dropped 7 bases, with 18 bases sitting between them. The CDR3 length is 15 residues. CDR3 bases: TGTGCCAGCCGAGCTAGGGGGGGTAACAATTCACCCCTCCACTTT. This codes for CASRARGGNNSPLHF.

V usage is TRBV4-1 and J usage is TRBJ2-7; D is perhaps TRBD1 (6 bases). Germline V lookup: CDR1 MGHRA, CDR2 YSYEKL. Trimming pared 1 base from V and 1 base from J, leaving 11 bases between. The length of the CDR3 is 15 residues. The CDR3 protein is CASSQAPGQSYEQYF. The CDR3 DNA is TGCGCCAGCAGCCAAGCTCCCGGACAGTCCTACGAGCAGTACTTC.

The chain couples TRBV9 to TRBJ1-1, with TRBD1 matching over 7 bases. Trimming took 3 bases from V and 0 from J; bases not matched to a gene: 17. The CDR3 has 19 residues. From germline, CDR1 is SGDLS and CDR2 YYNGEE. The CDR3 here is CASSASGNAGQTMNTEAFF. Here the CDR3 DNA reads TGTGCCAGCAGCGCGAGCGGTAATGCGGGACAGACAATGAACACTGAAGCTTTCTTT.

This chain connects TRBV7-2 to TRBJ1-1, with D tentatively TRBD1 (6 bases). CDR1 SGHTA and CDR2 FQGNSA come from the germline V gene. Trimming removed 5 bases at V and 1 base at J, with 14 bases between. The CDR3 runs 15 residues. The CDR3 spells CASSPPPDRNTEAFF. The CDR3, as DNA: TGTGCCAGCAGCCCACCGCCGGACAGGAACACTGAAGCTTTCTTT.

The rearrangement uses TRBV7-9 and TRBJ1-5; D not resolved. The CDR3 is 13 residues long. V was trimmed by 1 base and J by 7 bases, leaving 8 bases between them. Germline V lookup: CDR1 SEHNR, CDR2 FQNEAQ (reference sequence). The CDR3 sequence: CASSLVGGQPQHF. The CDR3 bases are TGTGCCAGCAGCTTAGTAGGAGGGCAGCCCCAGCATTTT.

The chain employs TRBV10-1 and TRBJ2-7; weak D call: TRBD2 (5 bases). Germline loops: CDR1 WNHNN, CDR2 SYGVQD (reference sequence). V was clipped by 0 bases and J by 3 bases, with 9 bases between them. The CDR3 is 14 residues long. The CDR3 DNA reads as TGCGCCAGCAGTGAGTCGGCGGAGGACTACGAGCAGTACTTC. Amino acid sequence: CASSESAEDYEQYF.

The table lists this clone with a few counts. Here the CDR3 reads CASSPRTGEGPYEQYF. CDR3 DNA sequence: TGTGCCAGCAGCCCAAGGACAGGGGAAGGGCCCTACGAGCAGTACTTC. The chain couples TRBV11-2 to TRBJ2-7; TRBD1 matches 9 bases. The CDR3 is made up of 16 amino acids. The junction had 10 bases not matched to a gene; V was cut back by 5 bases and J by 2 bases. Germline V CDR1 and CDR2: SGHAT, FQNNGV.

CDR3 in amino acids: CASSPEWNSPLHF. The CDR3 DNA sequence: TGTGCCAGCAGCCCGGAGTGGAATTCACCCCTCCACTTT. The chain couples TRBV7-9 to TRBJ1-6; no clear D gene. Germline CDR1 reads SEHNR; CDR2 reads FQNEAQ (reference sequence). This CDR3 has 13 residues. The V end lost 5 bases, the J end lost 7 bases, and 9 bases lay between the germline ends.

The gene calls are TRBV6-2 or TRBV6-3 and TRBJ1-4; no reliable D call. Germline V CDR1 and CDR2: MNHEY, SVGEGT. V lost 2 bases to trimming and J lost 8 bases, with 6 bases between them. This CDR3 has 12 residues. The CDR3 DNA follows: TGTGCCAGCAGTTACGGCTTAGAAAAACTGTTTTTT. Translated, it gives CASSYGLEKLFF.

The rearrangement joins TRBV5-6 to TRBJ2-2; D is possibly TRBD2 (5 bases). Per the germline V gene, CDR1 is SGHDT and CDR2 is YYEEEE. V was shortened by 0 bases and J by 5 bases, with 11 bases between the two germline ends. The CDR3 spans 15 residues. The CDR3 sequence: CASSLDLRGTGELFF. The DNA of the CDR3 is TGTGCCAGCAGCTTGGACCTACGAGGGACCGGGGAGCTGTTTTTT.

The chain has TRBV2 and TRBJ2-1; D is undetermined. Germline loops: CDR1 SNHLY, CDR2 FYNNEI. The CDR3 extends over 11 amino acids. V was clipped by 5 bases and J by 8 bases, with 7 bases between them. CDR3 in amino acids: CASSSRDEQFF. DNA for the CDR3: TGTGCCAGCAGTTCCCGGGATGAGCAGTTCTTC.

CDR3 sequence: CASSPGQGQNLEAFF. The DNA of the CDR3 is TGTGCCAGCTCACCGGGACAGGGTCAAAACCTCGAAGCTTTCTTT. The V call is TRBV18, the J call TRBJ1-1; TRBD1 matches 9 bases. The CDR3 contains 15 residues. The germline V gene encodes CDR1 KGHSH and CDR2 LQKENI. V shed 3 bases and J 8 bases; nucleotides not matched to a gene: 10.

The chain combines TRBV5-6 with TRBJ2-7; TRBD1 aligns across 11 bases. V lost 4 bases and J lost 2; bases outside the gene matches: 5. CDR1 and CDR2 from the germline V gene are SGHDT and YYEEEE. The CDR3 is 15 amino acids. The CDR3 DNA is TGTGCCAGCAGCGGACAGGGGGCCCTCCCCTACGAGCAGTACTTC. As protein: CASSGQGALPYEQYF.

This chain connects TRBV4-2 to TRBJ1-2, with TRBD1 matching over 8 bases. Losses at the gene ends were 2 bases for V and 3 bases for J; bases not matched to a gene: 8. Germline V gene lookup returns CDR1 LGHNA and CDR2 YNFKEQ. The CDR3 has 16 amino acids. The CDR3 region is CASSQPRDRGYYGYTF. CDR3 nucleotide sequence: TGTGCCAGCAGCCAACCACGCGACAGGGGATACTATGGCTACACCTTC.

V is TRBV5-1 and J is TRBJ1-6; D is ambiguous. Germline CDR1 and CDR2: SGHRS and YFSETQ. V was cut by 4 bases and J by 14 bases, with 22 bases left in between. This CDR3 has 15 residues. The CDR3 here is CASSLDPPFGGTLHF. The CDR3 bases are TGCGCCAGCAGCCTGGACCCCCCCTTTGGAGGGACCCTCCACTTT.

The genes are TRBV5-1 and TRBJ2-7; 7 positions agree with TRBD1. The germline V gene encodes CDR1 SGHRS and CDR2 YFSETQ. The CDR3 is made up of 12 amino acids. V lost 5 bases to trimming and J lost 3 bases; unmatched junction nucleotides: 2. The CDR3 reads CASRGTDYEQYF. As DNA, the CDR3 is TGCGCCAGCAGAGGGACAGACTACGAGCAGTACTTC. The variable domain in full, with the rest retrieved from reference TRBV5-1 and TRBJ2-7, is KAGVTQTPRYLIKTRGQQVTLSCSPISGHRSVSWYQQTPGQGLQFLFEYFSETQRNKGNFPGRFSGRQFSNSRSEMNVSTLELGDSALYLCASRGTDYEQYFGPGTRLTVT.

The chain is built from TRBV28 and TRBJ2-1; 10 nucleotides line up with TRBD1. Germline V gene sequence: CDR1 MDHEN, CDR2 SYDVKM. V trimming: 5 bases; J trimming: 4 bases; junction bases outside the gene matches: 5. The CDR3 contains 15 residues. The CDR3 nucleotides are TGTGCCAGCAGTCGACAGGGGGCTGGATACAATGAGCAGTTCTTC. This gives the protein CASSRQGAGYNEQFF.

The chain carries TRBV30 and TRBJ2-7, with 10 bases aligning to TRBD1. Germline V gene sequence: CDR1 GTSNPN, CDR2 SVGIG (reference sequence). Trimming removed 3 bases from V and 5 bases from J; junction bases left unmatched: 10. The CDR3 sequence is 15 residues long. The CDR3 DNA reads TGTGCCTGGAGCGCCCGACAGGGGGCGCGGAACGAGCAGTACTTC. Translated, it gives CAWSARQGARNEQYF.

V is TRBV6-5 and J is TRBJ1-1, with 11 bases identical to TRBD1. V shed 6 bases, J shed 4 bases, and the junction held 7 bases outside the gene matches. Germline CDR1 and CDR2: MNHEY and SVGAGI. The CDR3 runs to 15 residues. The CDR3, as DNA: TGTGCCAGCAGCCGGACAGGGGGCGGGGGCACTGAAGCTTTCTTT. The encoded protein is CASSRTGGGGTEAFF.

This clone was seen a few times. J is TRBJ2-2 and V is TRBV4-1, with D perhaps matching TRBD2 (7 bases). The CDR3 spans 17 residues. From germline, CDR1 is MGHRA and CDR2 YSYEKL. V was clipped by 3 bases and J by 4 bases, with 18 bases between them. The CDR3 sequence: CASSQNSAGAPTGELFF. DNA for the CDR3: TGCGCCAGCAGCCAGAACAGTGCGGGGGCCCCCACCGGGGAGCTGTTTTTT.

The V and J genes are TRBV19 and TRBJ1-1; D may be TRBD1 (5 bases). Germline CDR1 and CDR2: LNHDA and SQIVND (reference sequence). The CDR3 length is 13 residues. V was trimmed by 5 bases and J by 6 bases, leaving 13 bases between them. The CDR3 is CASSLRGWAEAFF. Here the CDR3 DNA reads TGTGCCAGTAGTCTTAGGGGATGGGCTGAAGCTTTCTTT.

This sequence joins TRBV18 and TRBJ1-2; 9 bases line up with TRBD1. After removal of 5 bases from V and 8 bases from J, the junction contained 12 bases not matched to a gene. Germline-derived CDR1 and CDR2 are KGHSH and LQKENI. The CDR3 is 15 residues long. The CDR3 loop is CASSTRWTGVWGYTF. The CDR3 region has the DNA TGTGCCAGCTCAACCCGCTGGACAGGGGTCTGGGGCTACACCTTC.